These 9 T cell receptor beta chains came from one sample sequenced in a study of identical twins. TCRdb fed the 5' RACE reads into MiXCR, producing one record per CDR3 protein. The sample has some 500,000 distinct CDR3 sequences, less than 25% seen once; the top ten hold 0.75% to 0.95%. These records were also assigned to another study, of T cells expressing NK-cell markers.

Sequencing was carried out using CD4+ T cells sorted from blood. Every receptor here comes from a woman aged 18-30 years in good health.

The chain links TRBV5-1 to TRBJ2-2; TRBD1 aligns across 8 bases. The CDR3 length is 14 residues. The germline CDR1 and CDR2 sequences are SGHRS and YFSETQ. V trimming: 5 bases; J trimming: 5 bases; junction bases outside the gene matches: 5. CDR3 nucleotide sequence: TGCGCCAGCAGACTGGACAGGGAGACCGGGGAGCTGTTTTTT. Amino acids: CASRLDRETGELFF.

The rearrangement uses TRBV27 and TRBJ1-6; 10 nucleotides agree with TRBD1. V lost 7 bases and J lost 10; bases outside the gene matches: 16. The germline V gene encodes CDR1 MNHEY and CDR2 SMNVEV (reference sequence). The CDR3 contains 17 residues. CDR3 protein: CASTEKGRDRGGSPLHF. CDR3 DNA sequence: TGTGCCAGCACCGAAAAGGGCCGGGACAGGGGAGGCTCACCCCTCCACTTT.

This clonotype was observed a handful of times. The V and J genes are TRBV11-2 and TRBJ2-1; 7 positions match TRBD2. Germline CDR1 SGHAT, CDR2 FQNNGV. Trimming cost V 3 bases and J 7 bases; bases outside gene matches: 18. The CDR3 length is 18 residues. CDR3 bases: TGTGCCAGCAGCTTTAGGGTCGGGGAGGGCCCTGGTAGAAATGAGCAGTTCTTC. Protein: CASSFRVGEGPGRNEQFF.

This chain joins TRBV25-1 and TRBJ2-3; unclear D gene. This CDR3 is 13 amino acids long. The V end lost 3 bases, the J end lost 5 bases, and 9 bases lay between the germline ends. CDR1 is MGHDK, CDR2 SYGVNS, per germline. The CDR3 DNA sequence: TGTGCCAGCAGTGATCCGCCGTTAGATACGCAGTATTTT. Its translation: CASSDPPLDTQYF.

This clonotype was observed at least ten times. The chain employs TRBV27 and TRBJ1-5; D perhaps matches TRBD1 (5 bases). The CDR3 contains 14 residues. Germline-derived CDR1 and CDR2 are MNHEY and SMNVEV (reference sequence). Trimming stripped 5 bases from V and 0 bases from J, with 8 bases between. The CDR3 DNA is TGTGCCAGCAGTCGCAGGGATAGCAATCAGCCCCAGCATTTT. Residues: CASSRRDSNQPQHF.

This chain connects TRBV10-3 to TRBJ2-2; D ambiguous. From germline, CDR1 is ENHRY and CDR2 SYGVKD. The CDR3 is 11 residues long. Trimming took 8 bases from V and 6 from J, leaving 7 bases between them. The CDR3 DNA reads TGTGCCATCCGGGCGGCCGGGGAGCTGTTTTTT. This codes for CAIRAAGELFF.

There are a few counts of this clonotype. This chain links TRBV9 with TRBJ2-3; possibly TRBD2 for D (6 bases). The germline CDR1 and CDR2 sequences are SGDLS and YYNGEE. V lost 2 bases to trimming and J lost 4 bases, with 14 bases between them. The CDR3 length is 15 residues. The CDR3 here is CASSVRFGGADTQYF. In DNA form, the CDR3 reads TGTGCCAGCAGCGTTCGGTTCGGAGGGGCAGATACGCAGTATTTT.

The chain carries TRBV12-3 or TRBV12-4 and TRBJ2-1, with a tentative D call TRBD1 (5 bases). The CDR3 covers 17 residues. Deletions cut 7 bases from V and 2 bases from J, with 21 bases between. The CDR3 reads CASNSLWGPGTYNEQFF. The CDR3 DNA reads TGTGCCAGCAACTCCCTGTGGGGCCCGGGTACCTACAATGAGCAGTTCTTC.

The rearrangement joins TRBV5-6 to TRBJ2-1; no firm D call. Germline V gene data show CDR1 as SGHDT and CDR2 as YYEEEE. Trimming left V 7 bases short and J 2 bases short, with 13 bases between. The CDR3 contains 14 residues. The chain's CDR3 is CASGPRSTYNEQFF. The CDR3 DNA reads as TGTGCCAGCGGACCTAGGTCAACCTACAATGAGCAGTTCTTC.